This T cell receptor beta chain was identified during a study of blood T cell repertoires in COVID-19. On the study more broadly: COVID-19 samples from acute and convalescent phases originated in the United States, Italy and Spain. In each case, the material was cDNA or gDNA derived from T cells, B-cell-depleted T cells, or PBMCs.

The germline CDR1 and CDR2 sequences are LGHDT and YNNKEL (reference sequence). J lost 5 bases, V lost 1 base, and 13 bases had no gene match. There are 18 residues in the CDR3. Original methodology: Reference gene primer amplification yielded estimated nucleated cell counts. Generated by immunoSEQ multiplex PCR, the TCRdb table keeps only in-frame clones and is missing some. From that table come the V and J calls and clone size; the DNA was used to work out D and trimming. The sample lists 130,000 or so clones, roughly 80% occurring once. This clonotype originated in a man aged 60 to 69 with acute or convalescent COVID-19. Sequenced material: peripheral blood. V usage is TRBV3-1 (or the pseudogene TRBV3-2) and J usage is TRBJ1-3; 8 bases fit TRBD1. CDR3 sequence: CASSQAIIPGGVRNTIYF. The DNA for the CDR3 is TGTGCCAGCAGCCAAGCGATAATTCCAGGGGGCGTACGAAACACCATATATTTT.